This T cell receptor beta chain was obtained from a study of tumor-infiltrating lymphocytes in primary liver carcinoma. About the research overall: The patients included men and women who were aged 30 to 69 years. The study, taken as a whole, reports: Bulk samples went unsorted, so CD4+ and CD8+ repertoires were not compared.

About this clonotype: Its antigen is undetermined. The junction and the germline gene differ at one end; a read error may be behind it.

Researchers generated TCR beta cDNA from roughly 500 ng of total RNA, relying on a constant-region primer. Slightly modified ARM-PCR with three nested multiplex PCR rounds yielded TCR beta libraries. Forward primers for TRBV1-TRBV30 and a C-beta reverse primer served the first two PCR rounds, at 10 cycles each. TCRdb processed the multiplex PCR reads anew with MiXCR; each CDR3 protein has one entry. The table records just over 300,000 distinct CDR3 sequences, approximately 54% of them present only once. CDR1 MNHEY and CDR2 SVGEGT come from the germline V gene. The CDR3 has 15 amino acids. The blood RNA (from unsorted whole blood) was obtained, and germline DNA was also extracted.

This TCR was recovered from a woman aged 30 to 39 with primary liver carcinoma and hepatitis B virus infection. The specimen sequenced was peripheral blood. The chain is built from TRBV6-2 or TRBV6-3 and TRBJ2-7; D not resolved. The CDR3, as DNA: TGTGCCAGCAGTTATACCATGGGGTTCTCCAACGAGCAGTACTTC. This encodes CASSYTMGFSNEQYF.